This entry lists 23 T cell receptor beta chains sequenced from one sample in a study of post-analysis software for immune sequencing data. The library was made from cDNA and included unique molecular identifiers. TCRdb processed the PCR reads anew with MiXCR; each CDR3 protein has one entry. The sample lists more than 500,000 distinct CDR3 sequences, less than 40% occurring once. Study results and limitations: Patients showed TRBV5-6, TRBV5-1 and TRBV20-1 among about five TRBV segments more frequent than in controls.

Their recognized antigens are unknown. Material for sequencing was blood. These TCRs come from a girl aged 2 to 17 with multiple sclerosis.

This clonotype was seen a handful of times. V and J are TRBV10-3 and TRBJ1-2, with 7 bases fitting TRBD1. Trimming at V came to 5 bases and at J to 5 bases, leaving 14 bases not matched to a gene. The CDR3 consists of 16 residues. CDR1 and CDR2 (germline): ENHRY, SYGVKD. CDR3 sequence: CAISPGQISLGYGYTF. DNA for the CDR3: TGTGCCATCAGTCCGGGACAGATTAGCCTAGGGTATGGCTACACCTTC.

In this sample, this clonotype turned up once. This chain uses TRBV3-1 with TRBJ1-1, with 9 nucleotides matching TRBD1. This CDR3 is 16 amino acids long. Per the germline V gene, CDR1 is LGHDT and CDR2 is YNNKEL (reference sequence). Trimming took 4 bases from V and 5 from J; bases not matched to a gene: 11. The CDR3, as DNA: TGTGCCAGCAGCCTAGGGACAGGGATCGGGGGGACTGAAGCTTTCTTT. Translating gives CASSLGTGIGGTEAFF.

The J gene is TRBJ1-1, the V gene TRBV18; TRBD1 might be the D (5 bases). Germline V gives CDR1 KGHSH, CDR2 LQKENI. CDR3 length equals 15 residues. V lost 2 bases, J lost 7 bases, and 17 bases lay in between. The CDR3 sequence: CASSPAPRALGEAFF. CDR3 in DNA: TGTGCCAGCTCACCAGCCCCCAGGGCCCTAGGTGAAGCTTTCTTT.

This clonotype was counted many times. The J gene is TRBJ2-1, the V gene TRBV10-3, with 7 bases that match TRBD1. Germline-derived CDR1 and CDR2 are ENHRY and SYGVKD. V gave up 6 bases and J gave up 4 bases; unmatched junction bases: 9. This CDR3 contains 15 residues. The DNA for the CDR3 is TGTGCCATCAGACCCGGGACAGAGCTTTACAATGAGCAGTTCTTC. Its protein is CAIRPGTELYNEQFF.

This clonotype came up a few times. The V and J genes are TRBV24-1 and TRBJ2-1; D remains unclear. The CDR3 loop spans 15 amino acids. With 4 bases removed from V and 2 bases from J, the gap between germline ends came to 11 bases. CDR1 and CDR2 (germline): KGHDR, SFDVKD. This CDR3 reads CATSDPRDPYNEQFF. CDR3 DNA sequence: TGTGCCACCAGTGACCCCCGAGACCCCTACAATGAGCAGTTCTTC.

This clonotype turned up a few times. The chain combines TRBV7-9 with TRBJ1-5, with D unclear. This CDR3 comprises 14 residues. The V end was cut by 2 bases, the J end by 1 base, with 6 bases between. CDR1 is SEHNR and CDR2 is FQNEAQ in the germline V gene (reference sequence). This CDR3 reads CASSLLGSNQPQHF. The CDR3, as DNA: TGTGCCAGCAGCTTACTAGGGAGCAATCAGCCCCAGCATTTT.

V gene TRBV6-2 or TRBV6-3 combines with J gene TRBJ1-4; 7 bases line up with TRBD1. Germline-derived CDR1 and CDR2 are MNHEY and SVGEGT. CDR3 length: 14 residues. Trimming at V came to 8 bases and at J to 8 bases, leaving 11 bases not matched to a gene. The CDR3 loop reads CASRSAGGKEKLFF. In nucleotides, the CDR3 is TGTGCCAGCCGGTCGGCAGGGGGGAAGGAAAAACTGTTTTTT.

This clonotype has just a few counts. This chain's CDR3 is CASSTTRTGKDTDTQYF. The CDR3 DNA is TGTGCCAGCAGTACTACTCGGACAGGGAAAGACACAGATACGCAGTATTTT. The chain employs TRBV27 and TRBJ2-3; 8 nucleotides align to TRBD1. V shed 5 bases, J shed 2 bases, and the junction held 12 bases outside the gene matches. The CDR3 sequence is 17 residues long. CDR1 is MNHEY and CDR2 is SMNVEV in the germline V gene (reference sequence).

The V call is TRBV29-1, the J call TRBJ2-5; D might be TRBD1 (6 bases). The V gene lost 6 bases and the J gene lost 5 bases, with 10 bases spanning the gap. The CDR3 totals 11 residues. Germline V lookup: CDR1 SQVTM, CDR2 ANQGSEA. CDR3: CSVRTGETQYF. The CDR3 nucleotides read TGCAGCGTACGAACAGGGGAGACCCAGTACTTC.

The chain links TRBV5-1 to TRBJ1-2; D not certain. V was shortened by 0 bases and J by 6 bases, with 9 bases between the two germline ends. The CDR3 has 13 amino acids. Germline-derived CDR1 and CDR2 are SGHRS and YFSETQ. This chain's CDR3 is CASSLDGDDGYTF. The CDR3 nucleotides read TGCGCCAGCAGCTTGGACGGGGATGATGGCTACACCTTC.

The V call is TRBV5-4, the J call TRBJ2-1, with D possibly TRBD2 on 6 matching bases. Between the trimmed V and J ends, which lost 4 bases and 5 bases, there was a span of 13 bases. The CDR3 has 14 amino acids. Germline V CDR1 and CDR2: SGHNT, YYREEE (reference sequence). CDR3 in amino acids: CASSAGGGNNEQFF. The CDR3 bases are TGTGCCAGCAGCGCTGGAGGAGGGAACAATGAGCAGTTCTTC.

The chain recombines TRBV27 with TRBJ1-6, with D possibly matching TRBD1 (5 bases). Germline CDR1 is MNHEY and CDR2 is SMNVEV (reference sequence). The CDR3 has 13 residues. V was trimmed by 5 bases and J by 11 bases, leaving 13 bases between them. CDR3 loop: CASSLGSGPPLHF. The DNA for the CDR3 is TGTGCCAGCAGTCTAGGGTCAGGGCCACCCCTCCACTTT.

In its sample, this clonotype was seen once. The genes are TRBV20-1 and TRBJ2-7; TRBD1 aligns across 8 bases. V was pared by 0 bases and J by 5 bases, with 9 bases of the junction left unmatched. This CDR3 is built from 15 residues. CDR1 and CDR2 from the germline V gene are DFQATT and SNEGSKA (reference sequence). In DNA, the CDR3 is TGCAGTGCTAGAGATCTCGGACAGGGTTTCGACGAGCAGTACTTC. This encodes CSARDLGQGFDEQYF.

There are a few counts of this clonotype. This chain joins TRBV24-1 and TRBJ2-2, with a possible D match to TRBD1 (5 bases). Germline V gene sequence: CDR1 KGHDR, CDR2 SFDVKD. The CDR3 is 18 residues long. Trimming left V 0 bases short and J 0 bases short, with 13 bases between. CDR3 amino acids: CATSDLGMQGTNTGELFF. CDR3 DNA sequence: TGTGCCACCAGTGATTTGGGGATGCAGGGAACGAACACCGGGGAGCTGTTTTTT.

V usage is TRBV3-1 and J usage is TRBJ2-1; 11 positions agree with TRBD2. V trimming: 0 bases; J trimming: 6 bases; junction bases outside the gene matches: 4. The V gene's germline CDR1 is LGHDT and CDR2 YNNKEL (reference sequence). The CDR3 covers 16 residues. The CDR3 nucleotides are TGTGCCAGCAGCCAAGATAGGCTAGCGGGGGGCAATGAGCAGTTCTTC. It is translated as CASSQDRLAGGNEQFF.

This clonotype was detected a few times. J is TRBJ1-1 and V is TRBV7-8, with D hard to call. Germline V gene sequence: CDR1 SGHVS, CDR2 FQNEAQ. V lost 3 bases to trimming and J lost 1 base, with 3 bases between them. The CDR3 spans 12 residues. The CDR3, as DNA: TGTGCCAGCAGCTTCACGAACACTGAAGCTTTCTTT. It yields the protein CASSFTNTEAFF.

This clonotype occurred a few times. The chain couples TRBV10-2 to TRBJ1-6, with TRBD1 identical over 8 bases. The CDR3 is 14 residues long. Germline-derived CDR1 and CDR2 are WSHSY and SAAADI. V lost 5 bases, J lost 7 bases, and 4 bases stayed unmatched. CDR3 protein: CASSQTGENSPLHF. The DNA for the CDR3 is TGCGCCAGCAGTCAGACAGGGGAGAATTCACCCCTCCACTTT.

This chain uses TRBV6-7 with TRBJ2-7, with 7 bases matching TRBD2. TRBV6-7 is marked as an open reading frame, function uncertain. With V trimmed by 2 bases and J by 2 bases, 15 bases remained unmatched. The CDR3 contains 18 residues. The CDR3 spells CASSYPAGQSFGPYEQYF. For the CDR3, the DNA is TGTGCCAGCAGTTACCCAGCGGGGCAAAGTTTTGGGCCCTACGAGCAGTACTTC.

The chain is built from TRBV6-5 and TRBJ2-1, with D maybe TRBD2 (6 bases). Germline V gene data show CDR1 as MNHEY and CDR2 as SVGAGI. V lost 4 bases and J lost 11, with 21 bases in between. The CDR3 length is 15 residues. CDR3 residues: CASSSPIGGAIKQFF. CDR3 nucleotides: TGTGCCAGCAGTTCCCCAATCGGGGGAGCCATTAAGCAGTTCTTC.

The V and J genes are TRBV20-1 and TRBJ1-5; a weak D match, TRBD1 (5 bases). Germline values: CDR1 DFQATT, CDR2 SNEGSKA (reference sequence). Trimming shortened V by 4 bases and J by 4 bases, and 14 bases separated the two germline ends. The CDR3 covers 14 residues. CDR3 region: CSATTTGVNQPQHF. The CDR3 DNA sequence: TGCAGTGCTACAACCACAGGAGTTAATCAGCCCCAGCATTTT.

The chain is built from TRBV20-1 and TRBJ2-5; 8 bases fit TRBD1. The last part of the DNA fits TRBJ2-7 better; the J call may be wrong. The V gene's germline CDR1 is DFQATT and CDR2 SNEGSKA (reference sequence). The CDR3 is 15 residues long. The CDR3 reads CSARELGTGRVEQYF. CDR3 DNA sequence: TGCAGTGCTAGAGAATTGGGGACAGGTCGTGTCGAGCAGTACTTC.

The rearrangement links TRBV6-2 or TRBV6-3 to TRBJ2-5; 7 bases align to TRBD1. Trimming removed 2 bases from V and 5 bases from J; junction bases left unmatched: 11. The length of the CDR3 is 16 residues. The germline V gene has CDR1 MNHEY and CDR2 SVGEGT. Written as DNA, the CDR3 is TGTGCCAGCAGTTACGGGACAGACCCCTGGCGGGAGACCCAGTACTTC. Translating gives CASSYGTDPWRETQYF.

The chain couples TRBV20-1 to TRBJ1-6, with D perhaps matching TRBD1 (5 bases). Germline V gives CDR1 DFQATT, CDR2 SNEGSKA (reference sequence). Deletions cut 3 bases from V and 7 bases from J, with 16 bases between. The CDR3 runs to 15 residues. The CDR3 region is CSARGGGTLNSPLHF. CDR3 DNA: TGCAGTGCTAGGGGGGGAGGGACCCTCAATTCACCCCTCCACTTT.